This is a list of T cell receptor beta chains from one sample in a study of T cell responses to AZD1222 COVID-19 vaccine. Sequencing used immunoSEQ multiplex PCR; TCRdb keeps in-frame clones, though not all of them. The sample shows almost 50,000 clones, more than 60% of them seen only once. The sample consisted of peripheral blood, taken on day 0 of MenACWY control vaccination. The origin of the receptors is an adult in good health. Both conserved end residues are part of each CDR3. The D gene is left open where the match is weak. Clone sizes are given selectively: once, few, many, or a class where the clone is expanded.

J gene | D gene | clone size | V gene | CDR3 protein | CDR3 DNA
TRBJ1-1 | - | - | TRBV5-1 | CASSLANMNTEAFF | TGCGCCAGCAGCTTGGCGAACATGAACACTGAAGCTTTCTTT
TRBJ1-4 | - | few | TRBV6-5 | CATADRPNEKLFF | TGTGCCACCGCCGACAGACCTAATGAAAAACTGTTTTTT
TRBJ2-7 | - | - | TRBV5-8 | CASSLGTNAYYEQYF | TGTGCCAGCAGCTTGGGGACTAACGCATACTACGAGCAGTACTTC
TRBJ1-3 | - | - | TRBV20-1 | CSARQGDTIYF | TGCAGTGCTAGACAAGGGGACACCATATATTTT
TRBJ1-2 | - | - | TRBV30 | CALSSLGTGGYTF | TGTGCCCTTTCGTCATTAGGGACGGGGGGCTACACCTTC
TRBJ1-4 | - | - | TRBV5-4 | CASSPGTLANEKLFF | TGTGCCAGCAGCCCGGGGACTTTAGCTAATGAAAAACTGTTTTTT
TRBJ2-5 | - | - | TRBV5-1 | CASSLEALETQYF | TGCGCCAGCAGCTTGGAAGCGTTAGAGACCCAGTACTTC
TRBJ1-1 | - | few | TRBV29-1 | CSVPRRNTEAFF | TGCAGCGTCCCTAGGAGGAACACTGAAGCTTTCTTT
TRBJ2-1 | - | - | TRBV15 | CATSREDSEQFF | TGTGCCACCAGCAGAGAGGACTCAGAGCAGTTCTTC
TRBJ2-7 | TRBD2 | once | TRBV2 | CASSGPGPAGGSSYEQYF | TGTGCCAGCAGTGGTCCGGGTCCAGCGGGAGGGAGCTCCTACGAGCAGTACTTC
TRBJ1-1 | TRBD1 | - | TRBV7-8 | CASSFRDRGVYTEAFF | TGTGCCAGCAGCTTCCGGGACAGGGGGGTTTACACTGAAGCTTTCTTT
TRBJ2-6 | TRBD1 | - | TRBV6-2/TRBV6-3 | CASSTQGSGANVLTF | TGTGCCAGCAGCACACAGGGGTCGGGGGCCAACGTCCTGACTTTC